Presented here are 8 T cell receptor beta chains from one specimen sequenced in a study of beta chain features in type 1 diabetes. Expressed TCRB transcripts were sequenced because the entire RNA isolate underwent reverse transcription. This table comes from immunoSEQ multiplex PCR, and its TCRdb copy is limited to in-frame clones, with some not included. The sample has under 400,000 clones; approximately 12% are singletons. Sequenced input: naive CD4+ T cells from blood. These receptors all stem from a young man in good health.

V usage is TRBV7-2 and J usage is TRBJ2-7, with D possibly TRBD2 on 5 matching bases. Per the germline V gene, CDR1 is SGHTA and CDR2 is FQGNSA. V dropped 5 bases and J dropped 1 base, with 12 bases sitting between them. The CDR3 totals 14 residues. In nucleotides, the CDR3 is TGTGCCAGCAGCGCCGGGCCGGGGTCCTACGAGCAGTACTTC. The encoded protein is CASSAGPGSYEQYF. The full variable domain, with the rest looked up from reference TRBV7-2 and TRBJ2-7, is GAGVSQSPSNKVTEKGKDVELRCDPISGHTALYWYRQSLGQGLEFLIYFQGNSAPDKSGLPSDRFSAERTGGSVSTLTIQRTQQEDSAVYLCASSAGPGSYEQYFGPGTRLTVT.

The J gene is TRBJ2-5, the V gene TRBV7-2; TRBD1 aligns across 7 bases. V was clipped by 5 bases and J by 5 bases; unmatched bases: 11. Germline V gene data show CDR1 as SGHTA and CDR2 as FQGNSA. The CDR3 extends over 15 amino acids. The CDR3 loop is CASSPRQGPRETQYF. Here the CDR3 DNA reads TGTGCCAGCAGCCCCAGACAGGGCCCGCGTGAGACCCAGTACTTC.

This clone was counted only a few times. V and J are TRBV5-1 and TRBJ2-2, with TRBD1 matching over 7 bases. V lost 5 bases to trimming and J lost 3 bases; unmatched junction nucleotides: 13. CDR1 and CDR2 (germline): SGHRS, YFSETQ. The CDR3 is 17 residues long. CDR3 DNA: TGCGCCAGCAGGGATGACCGACAGGGCTTGTACACCGGGGAGCTGTTTTTT. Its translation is CASRDDRQGLYTGELFF. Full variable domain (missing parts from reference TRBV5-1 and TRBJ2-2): KAGVTQTPRYLIKTRGQQVTLSCSPISGHRSVSWYQQTPGQGLQFLFEYFSETQRNKGNFPGRFSGRQFSNSRSEMNVSTLELGDSALYLCASRDDRQGLYTGELFFGEGSRLTVL.

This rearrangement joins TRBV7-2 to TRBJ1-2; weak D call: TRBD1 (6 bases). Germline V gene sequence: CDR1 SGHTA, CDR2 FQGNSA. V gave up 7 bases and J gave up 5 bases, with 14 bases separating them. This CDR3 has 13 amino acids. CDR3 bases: TGTGCCAGCACCTCGGGGGGCGGGTATGGCTACACCTTC. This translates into CASTSGGGYGYTF.

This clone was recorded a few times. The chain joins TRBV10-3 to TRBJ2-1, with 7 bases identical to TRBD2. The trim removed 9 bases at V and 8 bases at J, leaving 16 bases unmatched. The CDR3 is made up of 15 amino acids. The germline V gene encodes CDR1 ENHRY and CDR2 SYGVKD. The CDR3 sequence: CAISNIGRETDEQFF. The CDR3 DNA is TGTGCCATATCAAACATCGGGCGGGAGACCGATGAGCAGTTCTTC.

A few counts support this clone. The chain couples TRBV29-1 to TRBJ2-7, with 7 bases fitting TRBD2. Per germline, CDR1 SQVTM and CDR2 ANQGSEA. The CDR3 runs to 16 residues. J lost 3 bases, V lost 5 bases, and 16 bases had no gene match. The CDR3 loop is CSVRVWGGIGVYEQYF. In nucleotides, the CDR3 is TGCAGCGTTCGTGTCTGGGGAGGGATTGGGGTCTACGAGCAGTACTTC.

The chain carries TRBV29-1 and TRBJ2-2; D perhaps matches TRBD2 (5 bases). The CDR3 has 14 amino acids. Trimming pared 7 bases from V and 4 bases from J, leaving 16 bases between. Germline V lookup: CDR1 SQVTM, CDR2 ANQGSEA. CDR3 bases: TGCAGCGCTGTGGCTCGGGGTGGCACCGGGGAGCTGTTTTTT. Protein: CSAVARGGTGELFF.

The DNA for the CDR3 is TGTGCCAGCAGTCGAACAGGGGATAATGAAAAACTGTTTTTT. This encodes CASSRTGDNEKLFF. This rearrangement joins TRBV6-5 to TRBJ1-4; 7 bases fit TRBD1. The CDR3 is made up of 14 amino acids. Germline loops: CDR1 MNHEY, CDR2 SVGAGI. The V segment lost 5 bases and the J segment 4 bases; nucleotides outside the gene matches: 4.